Listed here are 5 T cell receptor beta chains from one sample, sequenced in a study of shared clonotypes between healthy human individuals. Measured with immunoSEQ multiplex PCR; TCRdb has only the in-frame clones, and not every one. The data show about 2,500,000 clones, roughly nine tenths seen once. The sample taken for sequencing was naive CD4+ T cells sorted from blood. Subset defined: CD45RA+ positively selected. The receptors derive from a man between 18 and 35 years old in good health.

This clone was seen a handful of times. This sample includes further DNA sequences coding for the same CDR3. The gene calls are TRBV10-1 and TRBJ2-7; 9 bases map to TRBD1. This CDR3 is 13 amino acids long. Trimming removed 4 bases from V and 6 bases from J; junction bases left unmatched: 4. Germline assignment: CDR1 WNHNN and CDR2 SYGVQD (reference sequence). CDR3 in amino acids: CASSGDRVGEQYF. CDR3 nucleotides: TGCGCCAGCAGTGGGGACAGGGTTGGCGAGCAGTACTTC.

The V gene is TRBV6-4, the J gene TRBJ2-2; the D call may be TRBD1 or TRBD2 (5 bases each). Looked up from germline, CDR1 is MRHNA and CDR2 is SNTAGT. The CDR3 contains 14 residues. V lost 4 bases and J 2 bases, leaving 8 bases between the germline ends. CDR3 protein: CASSAGTNTGELFF. The CDR3 coding sequence is TGTGCCAGCAGTGCCGGGACCAACACCGGGGAGCTGTTTTTT.

V and J are TRBV18 and TRBJ2-5, with D possibly being TRBD2 (5 bases). The germline CDR1 and CDR2 sequences are KGHSH and LQKENI. This CDR3 spans 15 amino acids. V was shortened by 2 bases and J by 6 bases, with 16 bases between the two germline ends. The CDR3 sequence is CASSPGLGSEKTQYF. The DNA of the CDR3 is TGTGCCAGCTCACCAGGGTTGGGGAGCGAGAAGACCCAGTACTTC.

The chain links TRBV19 to TRBJ2-5; perhaps TRBD1 as D (6 bases). Germline CDR1 and CDR2: LNHDA and SQIVND (reference sequence). CDR3 length: 12 amino acids. V lost 5 bases to trimming and J lost 5 bases, with 9 bases between them. CDR3 protein: CASSVDRETQYF. The DNA of the CDR3 is TGTGCCAGTAGTGTCGACAGGGAGACCCAGTACTTC. Looking up the rest from reference TRBV19 and TRBJ2-5 gives the full variable domain: DGGITQSPKYLFRKEGQNVTLSCEQNLNHDAMYWYRQDPGQGLRLIYYSQIVNDFQKGDIAEGYSVSREKKESFPLTVTSAQKNPTAFYLCASSVDRETQYFGPGTRLLVL.

V gene TRBV15 combines with J gene TRBJ2-7; no definite D call. The CDR3 consists of 13 residues. Trimming removed 4 bases at V and 2 bases at J, with 9 bases between. The V gene's germline CDR1 is LNHNV and CDR2 YYDKDF (reference sequence). The CDR3 loop is CATSTGNPYEQYF. CDR3 nucleotides: TGTGCCACCAGCACGGGCAACCCCTACGAGCAGTACTTC.